The clone carrying this TCR beta chain showed up just once. Antigen unknown. This entry belongs to a study of post-analysis software for immune sequencing data. Prepared libraries of TCR beta cDNA carried unique molecular identifiers. TCRdb processed the PCR reads anew with MiXCR; each CDR3 protein has one entry. The sample carries 750,000 to 950,000 distinct CDR3 sequences, around 46% recorded once. General observations from the study: TRBV5-6, TRBV5-1 and TRBV20-1 belonged to a set of a few TRBV segments that were more frequent in patients than controls.

The CDR3 contains 13 residues. CDR1 is SGHRS and CDR2 is YFSETQ in the germline V gene. V shed 3 bases and J shed 9 bases, with 13 bases lying between them. The sample was blood. This clonotype was sampled from a girl aged 5 to 17 with multiple sclerosis. The chain recombines TRBV5-1 with TRBJ2-1, with D possibly matching TRBD2 (5 bases). CDR3 nucleotide sequence: TGCGCCAGCAGCTCCGGAGGCGTACTTGAGCAGTTCTTC. Protein: CASSSGGVLEQFF.